This passage covers 30 T cell receptor beta chains from one sample sequenced in a study of blood T cell repertoires in COVID-19. Data came from immunoSEQ multiplex PCR; TCRdb stores just in-frame clones and leaves some out. The sample lists fewer than 450,000 clones; under 95% were seen once. Sequenced sample: peripheral blood. Source of these receptors: a woman aged 18-29 years who had recovered from COVID-19.

The rearrangement joins TRBV5-6 to TRBJ1-4, with D possibly being TRBD1 (5 bases). V shed 4 bases and J shed 1 base, with 14 bases lying between them. Germline values: CDR1 SGHDT, CDR2 YYEEEE. This CDR3 is 16 amino acids long. CDR3 nucleotides: TGTGCCAGCAGCGCGCAGGGCGGCGGAACTAATGAAAAACTGTTTTTT. It codes for CASSAQGGGTNEKLFF.

The chain couples TRBV2 to TRBJ1-5, with 11 nucleotides matching TRBD1. The CDR3 contains 14 residues. V lost 6 bases to trimming and J lost 5 bases; unmatched junction nucleotides: 3. Germline V CDR1 and CDR2: SNHLY, FYNNEI. CDR3 residues: CASRDRGLDQPQHF. The CDR3 nucleotides are TGTGCCAGCAGGGACAGGGGGCTTGATCAGCCCCAGCATTTT.

The rearrangement links TRBV27 to TRBJ2-2, with 9 bases lining up with TRBD1. Germline CDR1 is MNHEY and CDR2 is SMNVEV (reference sequence). The CDR3 is 15 amino acids. With 6 bases clipped from V and 3 bases from J, the junction kept 5 bases outside the gene matches. CDR3 protein: CASRRDREDTGELFF. CDR3 DNA sequence: TGTGCCAGCAGACGGGACAGGGAGGACACCGGGGAGCTGTTTTTT.

The CDR3 here is CASGVSGGETQYF. The DNA of the CDR3 is TGTGCTAGTGGTGTCAGCGGTGGGGAGACCCAGTACTTC. J is TRBJ2-5 and V is TRBV12-5, with D possibly being TRBD2 (5 bases). Deletions cut 5 bases from V and 5 bases from J, with 12 bases between. The germline V gene has CDR1 LGHNT and CDR2 FRNRAP. This CDR3 has 13 amino acids.

This chain links TRBV19 with TRBJ2-1; 9 bases align to TRBD2. The trim removed 7 bases at V and 2 bases at J, leaving 9 bases unmatched. This CDR3 is built from 16 residues. CDR1 and CDR2 (germline): LNHDA, SQIVND (reference sequence). CDR3 residues: CASTPRAGGTYNEQFF. CDR3 coding DNA: TGTGCCAGTACCCCCCGAGCGGGAGGTACCTACAATGAGCAGTTCTTC.

The CDR3 protein is CSVSDRILNEQFF. The CDR3 DNA reads TGCAGCGTCTCGGACAGGATCCTAAATGAGCAGTTCTTC. The chain joins TRBV29-1 to TRBJ2-1, with TRBD1 identical over 7 bases. The V segment lost 6 bases and the J segment 7 bases; nucleotides outside the gene matches: 9. The CDR3 runs 13 residues. Germline loops: CDR1 SQVTM, CDR2 ANQGSEA.

The chain couples TRBV11-3 to TRBJ1-3, with D hard to call. The CDR3 extends over 15 amino acids. Germline V gene data show CDR1 as SGHNT and CDR2 as YENEEA. Between the trimmed V and J ends, which lost 5 bases and 2 bases, there was a span of 13 bases. The CDR3 protein is CASSLLSSAGNTIYF. The DNA for the CDR3 is TGTGCCAGCAGCCTATTATCGTCGGCTGGAAACACCATATATTTT. Full variable domain (outside the CDR3, taken from reference TRBV11-3 and TRBJ1-3): EAGVVQSPRYKIIEKKQPVAFWCNPISGHNTLYWYLQNLGQGPELLIRYENEEAVDDSQLPKDRFSAERLKGVDSTLKIQPAELGDSAVYLCASSLLSSAGNTIYFGEGSWLTVV.

The chain has TRBV5-4 and TRBJ1-5, with D possibly being TRBD1 (6 bases). Looked up from germline, CDR1 is SGHNT and CDR2 is YYREEE (reference sequence). V was shortened by 4 bases and J by 2 bases, with 16 bases between the two germline ends. There are 16 residues in the CDR3. This CDR3 reads CASSPGGGAGNQPQHF. CDR3 coding DNA: TGTGCCAGCAGCCCCGGCGGGGGGGCTGGCAATCAGCCCCAGCATTTT.

The CDR3 nucleotides read TGTGCCAGCAGCCCCGGACAGGCCTATAGCACTGAAGCTTTCTTT. Residues: CASSPGQAYSTEAFF. The rearrangement uses TRBV11-3 and TRBJ1-1, with TRBD1 matching 7 bases. Germline lookup yields CDR1 SGHNT and CDR2 YENEEA. The CDR3 contains 15 residues. V shed 5 bases and J 4 bases; nucleotides not matched to a gene: 10. Full variable domain (remainder filled in from reference TRBV11-3 and TRBJ1-1): EAGVVQSPRYKIIEKKQPVAFWCNPISGHNTLYWYLQNLGQGPELLIRYENEEAVDDSQLPKDRFSAERLKGVDSTLKIQPAELGDSAVYLCASSPGQAYSTEAFFGQGTRLTVV.

The V gene is TRBV18, the J gene TRBJ1-2; TRBD1 agrees at 7 bases. Germline CDR1 is KGHSH and CDR2 is LQKENI. The CDR3 sequence is 14 residues long. The J segment lost 8 bases and the V segment lost 2 bases, leaving 8 bases of the junction unmatched. This CDR3 reads CASSPNTGALGYTF. CDR3 DNA: TGTGCCAGCTCACCAAATACAGGGGCGCTAGGCTACACCTTC.

This chain links TRBV3-1 (or the pseudogene TRBV3-2) with TRBJ1-6, with 8 bases lining up with TRBD1. The CDR3 has 14 amino acids. Trimming at V came to 5 bases and at J to 9 bases, leaving 6 bases not matched to a gene. Per germline, CDR1 LGHDT and CDR2 YNNKEL (reference sequence). DNA of the CDR3: TGTGCCAGCAGCTATGGACAGGGTGGTTCACCCCTCCACTTT. Amino acid sequence: CASSYGQGGSPLHF.

This chain uses TRBV5-5 with TRBJ2-3, with D tentatively TRBD2 (5 bases). Trimming shortened V by 1 base and J by 5 bases, and 8 bases separated the two germline ends. The CDR3 length is 13 residues. CDR1 and CDR2 (germline): SGHKS, YYEKEE (reference sequence). The CDR3 loop reads CASSLLGGDTQYF. In nucleotides, the CDR3 is TGTGCCAGCAGCTTGCTCGGAGGAGATACGCAGTATTTT.

The gene calls are TRBV24-1 and TRBJ1-2, with D hard to call. Trimming stripped 0 bases from V and 7 bases from J, with 8 bases between. CDR1 is KGHDR, CDR2 SFDVKD, per germline. CDR3 length: 13 amino acids. CDR3 sequence: CATSDLPGSGYTF. Written as DNA, the CDR3 is TGTGCCACCAGTGATTTGCCCGGGAGTGGCTACACCTTC.

The chain carries TRBV30 and TRBJ2-1, with 7 bases identical to TRBD1. V trimming: 5 bases; J trimming: 4 bases; junction bases outside the gene matches: 11. The CDR3 runs to 15 residues. Germline assignment: CDR1 GTSNPN and CDR2 SVGIG (reference sequence). In DNA form, the CDR3 reads TGTGCCTGGGACCGCGACAGGGATCTTTACAATGAGCAGTTCTTC. Its protein is CAWDRDRDLYNEQFF.

About this clone: This sample also contains other DNA sequences that code for the same CDR3. The rearrangement uses TRBV5-1 and TRBJ2-5, with D possibly being TRBD2 (6 bases). Germline loops: CDR1 SGHRS, CDR2 YFSETQ. CDR3 length: 14 residues. Trimming removed 4 bases from V and 3 bases from J, with 13 bases in between. The DNA for the CDR3 is TGCGCCAGCAGCGGCGGGACTGGTGAAGAGACCCAGTACTTC. It specifies CASSGGTGEETQYF.

This clone has just one count. The chain couples TRBV20-1 to TRBJ1-1; D perhaps matches TRBD1 (5 bases). This CDR3 is built from 12 residues. V was trimmed by 3 bases and J by 7 bases, leaving 12 bases between them. CDR1 is DFQATT and CDR2 is SNEGSKA in the germline V gene (reference sequence). The CDR3 region is CSASQGGDEAFF. The CDR3 DNA reads TGCAGTGCTAGTCAGGGCGGGGATGAAGCTTTCTTT.

The chain uses TRBV7-2 and TRBJ2-5, with D possibly matching TRBD2 (6 bases). The V gene's germline CDR1 is SGHTA and CDR2 FQGNSA. V lost 3 bases to trimming and J lost 1 base, with 9 bases between them. This CDR3 region has 14 residues. CDR3 region: CASSFGTVQETQYF. As DNA, the CDR3 is TGTGCCAGCAGCTTCGGGACTGTCCAAGAGACCCAGTACTTC.

V gene TRBV10-3 combines with J gene TRBJ2-7; 10 bases are shared with TRBD2. CDR1 and CDR2 from the germline V gene are ENHRY and SYGVKD. Germline trimming cut 10 bases from V and 5 bases from J; bases unmatched to any gene: 17. CDR3 size: 16 residues. Here the CDR3 DNA reads TGTGCCACCCGGACCCCAGGACTAGCGGAGCCCAACGAGCAGTACGTC. Amino acid sequence: CATRTPGLAEPNEQYV.

The J gene is TRBJ2-3, the V gene TRBV4-3; D not certain. Germline CDR1 is LGHNA and CDR2 is YSLEER. This CDR3 has 14 amino acids. Trimming took 3 bases from V and 0 from J, leaving 7 bases between them. The CDR3, as DNA: TGCGCCAGCAGCCAGCAGACTAGCACAGATACGCAGTATTTT. This translates into CASSQQTSTDTQYF.

The chain is built from TRBV6-6 and TRBJ2-7; 8 nucleotides agree with TRBD2. Germline V gene lookup returns CDR1 MNHNY and CDR2 SVGAGI (reference sequence). The CDR3 is 14 amino acids. J was trimmed by 2 bases and V by 6 bases; bases with no gene match: 6. The CDR3 sequence is CASRDSGRTYEQYV. Here the CDR3 DNA reads TGTGCCAGCAGAGACAGCGGGAGAACCTACGAGCAGTACGTC.

The V gene is TRBV5-1, the J gene TRBJ1-3; the D is unclear. Germline loops: CDR1 SGHRS, CDR2 YFSETQ. This CDR3 is 16 amino acids long. The V and J ends lost 0 bases and 0 bases respectively, with 10 bases between them. For the CDR3, the DNA is TGCGCCAGCAGCTTGGGGAGGGCCTTCTCTGGAAACACCATATATTTT. Its protein is CASSLGRAFSGNTIYF.

The rearrangement links TRBV6-2 or TRBV6-3 to TRBJ1-1, with 7 positions matching TRBD1. This CDR3 has 18 amino acids. Germline V CDR1 and CDR2: MNHEY, SVGEGT. The junction had 12 bases not matched to a gene; V was cut back by 2 bases and J by 0 bases. The CDR3 region is CASSYPDRYSYMNTEAFF. Written as DNA, the CDR3 is TGTGCCAGCAGTTACCCGGACAGGTACTCATACATGAACACTGAAGCTTTCTTT.

This rearrangement joins TRBV15 to TRBJ2-7; 7 bases align to TRBD1. The V segment lost 5 bases and the J segment 0 bases; nucleotides outside the gene matches: 10. The CDR3 length is 16 residues. The germline V gene encodes CDR1 LNHNV and CDR2 YYDKDF (reference sequence). CDR3 sequence reads: CATSASGQASSYEQYV. DNA of the CDR3: TGTGCCACCAGCGCATCCGGACAGGCCAGCTCCTACGAGCAGTACGTC.

This chain uses TRBV19 with TRBJ2-1; the D gene is possibly TRBD1 (5 bases). V dropped 5 bases and J dropped 1 base, with 15 bases sitting between them. The CDR3 runs to 16 residues. Per germline, CDR1 LNHDA and CDR2 SQIVND (reference sequence). CDR3 nucleotide sequence: TGTGCCAGTAGTGCCCAGGGTTTCTCATCCTACAATGAGCAGTTCTTC. Translated, it gives CASSAQGFSSYNEQFF. Complete variable domain (other parts from reference TRBV19 and TRBJ2-1): DGGITQSPKYLFRKEGQNVTLSCEQNLNHDAMYWYRQDPGQGLRLIYYSQIVNDFQKGDIAEGYSVSREKKESFPLTVTSAQKNPTAFYLCASSAQGFSSYNEQFFGPGTRLTVL.

This clone was counted a single time. This chain connects TRBV7-2 to TRBJ2-1; tentative D call: TRBD2 (5 bases). V was trimmed by 5 bases and J by 5 bases, leaving 19 bases between them. Germline V lookup: CDR1 SGHTA, CDR2 FQGNSA. The CDR3 consists of 16 residues. CDR3 protein: CASSPPGRTRNNEQFF. DNA for the CDR3: TGTGCCAGCAGCCCGCCGGGCCGAACTAGGAACAATGAGCAGTTCTTC.

The genes are TRBV27 and TRBJ1-1; a possible D gene is TRBD1 (5 bases). CDR1 is MNHEY, CDR2 SMNVEV, per germline (reference sequence). The CDR3 is made up of 15 amino acids. V lost 5 bases and J 5 bases, leaving 18 bases between the germline ends. The CDR3 DNA reads TGTGCCAGCAGTGATTGGGGGGACGAAACGACTGAAGCTTTCTTT. Its protein is CASSDWGDETTEAFF.

This clone was seen a single time. CDR3 in amino acids: CASGGAANEKLFF. CDR3 sequence (DNA): TGTGCCAGCGGGGGGGCGGCTAATGAAAAACTGTTTTTT. The V gene is TRBV9, the J gene TRBJ1-4; a possible D gene is TRBD1 (6 bases). Germline-derived CDR1 and CDR2 are SGDLS and YYNGEE. The CDR3 extends over 13 amino acids. Trimming took 7 bases from V and 3 from J, leaving 10 bases between them. Using reference TRBV9 and TRBJ1-4 for the parts outside the CDR3, the full variable domain is DSGVTQTPKHLITATGQRVTLRCSPRSGDLSVYWYQQSLDQGLQFLIQYYNGEERAKGNILERFSAQQFPDLHSELNLSSLELGDSALYFCASGGAANEKLFFGSGTQLSVL.

This chain connects TRBV6-2 or TRBV6-3 to TRBJ1-4; TRBD1 might be the D (5 bases). This CDR3 comprises 14 residues. Trimming took off 5 bases at V and 11 bases at J, with 18 bases between the two ends. The V gene's germline CDR1 is MNHEY and CDR2 SVGEGT. CDR3 in amino acids: CASSQRPSGRKLFF. CDR3 bases: TGTGCCAGCAGTCAACGACCCTCAGGGAGGAAACTGTTTTTT.

The chain links TRBV9 to TRBJ2-3; the D gene is possibly TRBD2 (6 bases). Trimming cost V 4 bases and J 3 bases, with 9 bases left between them. The CDR3 loop spans 13 amino acids. Germline CDR1 reads SGDLS; CDR2 reads YYNGEE. This CDR3 is CASSLGLTDTQYF. DNA for the CDR3: TGTGCCAGCAGCTTGGGACTTACAGATACGCAGTATTTT. The variable domain in full, with the rest retrieved from reference TRBV9 and TRBJ2-3, is DSGVTQTPKHLITATGQRVTLRCSPRSGDLSVYWYQQSLDQGLQFLIQYYNGEERAKGNILERFSAQQFPDLHSELNLSSLELGDSALYFCASSLGLTDTQYFGPGTRLTVL.

This clone was detected once. The J gene is TRBJ2-1, the V gene TRBV7-9, with TRBD1 matching over 8 bases. The J segment lost 1 base and the V segment lost 7 bases, leaving 9 bases of the junction unmatched. The CDR3 is made up of 16 amino acids. Germline CDR1 reads SEHNR; CDR2 reads FQNEAQ (reference sequence). CDR3 bases: TGTGCCAGCACCCCACCCGGGACAGGATCCTACAATGAGCAGTTCTTC. Translated: CASTPPGTGSYNEQFF.